This T cell receptor (beta chain) appears in the sequencing data of a study of shared clonotypes between healthy human individuals (dated by TCRdb to between 2020 and 2021). With regard to the full study: The cohort included three men and a couple of women between 18 and 49 years of age. The study deeply sequenced blood TCR repertoires of five healthy adults to estimate repertoire size and the extent of clonotype sharing between individuals. For each donor, CD4 naive and CD4 memory were each run on three plates, CD8 naive on two plates, and CD8 memory on one plate. Per donor, leukapheresis produced somewhere between about 0.85 and 8.9 billion PBMCs. Libraries were prepared and TCR repertoires were sequenced by different laboratories using diverse techniques, in order to increase sequencing depth and limit assay-specific biases.

What the research found in general, with its limitations: Sharing across a few donors was observed for roughly 5% of naive CD4, 3.5% of naive CD8, roughly 2.4% of memory CD4, and approximately 0.41% of memory CD8 clonotypes. Pairwise subsampling indicated that sequencing depth was expected to affect the degree of clonotype sharing among donors. The small number of donors limited the genetic and exposure-history diversity represented. Higher generation probabilities were observed for clonotypes shared by all four sorted-subset donors than for non-shared clonotypes. Estimated clonotype richness was generally larger for naive than for memory subsets. Sampling was restricted to blood, and TCR repertoires in tissues likely differ from the TCR repertoires found in blood. Incomplete sequencing was indicated by rarefaction of sorted-subset datasets, despite the large sequencing depth.

Turning to this clone: The clone's antigen remains unknown. The sample holds no much larger clone one base away, and base qualities are not on file.

Using the deep immunoSEQ assay, multiplex PCR amplified TCR CDR3 regions from genomic DNA. Extracted genomic DNA from each cell subset was spread evenly across all wells of several immunoSEQ 96-well plates, with each plate serving as a replicate. For sorted subsets, approximately 190 ng genomic DNA, equal to some 28,000 T cell genomes, was loaded into each replicate PCR. Purified libraries were quantified with a Qubit 3.0 fluorometer, sized on a Bioanalyzer 2100, and re-quantified with the KAPA Library Quantification kit. Every immunoSEQ 96-well plate was sequenced on a separate single-read 150-cycle Illumina NextSeq 550 flow cell. The published analysis was carried out like this. The immunoSEQ output contained only junctional sequences without quality scores, so filtering could not match that applied to full-length reads. To assign V/J genes and CDR3, sequences were annotated using PyIR, a Python wrapper for IgBLAST v1.9, with IMGT germline references. Any read was removed if the V/J assignment was weak (E-value above 1e-6), the CDR3 was missing, or the read contained stop codons, out-of-frame junctions, or ambiguous translated residues. A V3J clonotype was defined by an identical inferred V gene, J gene, and CDR3 amino acid sequence. To compute the percentage overlap between repertoires, the number of shared unique clonotypes was divided by the size of the smaller repertoire. RTK rarefaction, the Chao1 estimator, and Recon v2.1 estimates of unobserved clonotypes were used to assess repertoire richness. OLGA was used to compute generation probabilities for all TCRbeta clonotypes that the gDNA method yielded from a few donors. In its TCRdb copy, this immuneACCESS table keeps in-frame sequences only and misses some clones. Where compared with another copy, unresolved V genes explain less than half of these, and the others have no known cause. That table supplies the V and J calls and clone size; D and trimming were determined from the DNA. The sample data list some 1.5 million clones, and around 95% of these were observed just once. The ten largest account for approximately 1.2% of the sample.

Here V drops 4 bases and J drops 8 bases, and the junction holds 9 bases not matched to any gene. Measured from the cysteine to the phenylalanine, the CDR3 is 15 residues long. Only CDR3 DNA is held: 45 bases, read in frame from base 1. Via the germline V gene (reference sequence), CDR1 is SGHKS and CDR2 YYEKEE. Donors were healthy HIV-negative adults with no recently reported acute infections or vaccinations. Every donor was a Caucasian adult residing in Nashville, Tennessee, USA. CD4+ T cells were enriched by magnetic negative selection, after which naive cells were positively selected on CD45RA and the negative fraction was taken as the memory subset. Blood was collected by leukapheresis, and PBMCs were isolated by Ficoll-Histopaque density gradient centrifugation and then cryopreserved in liquid nitrogen vapor phase. Analytical flow cytometry was used to check the purity and quantity of every magnetically sorted T cell population. Each sorted fraction had its genomic DNA isolated and then quantified by UV absorbance on a Nanodrop 2000c.

This receptor was identified in a man under 40 in good health. The chain is encoded by TRBV5-5 joined to TRBJ2-1, with TRBD1 matching 10 junction bases. The source material was naive CD4+ T cells sorted from blood. The meaning of the sample's cell subset or site label: CD45RA+ positively selected. The CDR3 in this case is CASSLDRGLFDEQFF. The nucleotide sequence reads as follows: TGTGCCAGCAGCCTTGACAGGGGGCTTTTTGATGAGCAGTTCTTC.